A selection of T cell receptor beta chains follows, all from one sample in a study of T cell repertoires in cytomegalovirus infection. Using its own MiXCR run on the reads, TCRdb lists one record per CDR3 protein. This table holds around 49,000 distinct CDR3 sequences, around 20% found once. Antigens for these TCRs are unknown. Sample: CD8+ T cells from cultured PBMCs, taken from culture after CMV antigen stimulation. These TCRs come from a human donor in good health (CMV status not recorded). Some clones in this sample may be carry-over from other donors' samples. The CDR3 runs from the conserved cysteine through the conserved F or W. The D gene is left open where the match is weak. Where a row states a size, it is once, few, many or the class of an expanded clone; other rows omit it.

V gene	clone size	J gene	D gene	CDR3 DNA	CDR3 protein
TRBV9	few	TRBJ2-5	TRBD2	TGTGCCAGCAGCGAGGGACTAGCGGTCCAAGAGACCCAGTACTTC	CASSEGLAVQETQYF
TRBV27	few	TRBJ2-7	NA	TGTGCCAGCAGCCGCTCGGGATACTCCTACGAGCAGTACTTC	CASSRSGYSYEQYF
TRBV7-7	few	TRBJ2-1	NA	TGTGCCAGCAGCGCGATGGACTTATACAATGAGCAGTTCTTC	CASSAMDLYNEQFF
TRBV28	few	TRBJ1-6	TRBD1	TGTGCCAGCAGCCGTTCAGACAGGGGCCATAATTCACCCCTCCACTTT	CASSRSDRGHNSPLHF
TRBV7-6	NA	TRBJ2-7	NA	TGTGCCAGCAGCTTAGTAGGCACTACCTACGAGCAGTACTTC	CASSLVGTTYEQYF
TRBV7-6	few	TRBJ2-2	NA	TGTGCCAGCAGCTTAGGAGGGGCTCGGACCGGGGAGCTGTTTTTT	CASSLGGARTGELFF
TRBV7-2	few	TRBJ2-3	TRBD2	TGTGCCAGCAGCCAGACTAGCGGGAGGGCAGATACGCAGTATTTT	CASSQTSGRADTQYF
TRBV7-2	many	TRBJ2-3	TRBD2	TGTGCCAGCAGCTCCTTCCCTCGAAGCGGGGGGGCCGCAGATACGCAGTATTTT	CASSSFPRSGGAADTQYF
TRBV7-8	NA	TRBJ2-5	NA	TGTGCCAGCAGCTTATACAGGCATTTAGAGACCCAGTACTTC	CASSLYRHLETQYF
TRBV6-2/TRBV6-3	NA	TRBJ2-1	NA	TGTGCCAGCACCCATCCCGGCGGGTACAATGAGCAGTTCTTC	CASTHPGGYNEQFF
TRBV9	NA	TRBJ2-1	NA	TGTGCCAGCAGCCCGGACAATAATGAGCAGTTCTTC	CASSPDNNEQFF
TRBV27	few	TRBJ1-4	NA	TGTGCCAGCAGTCCCTCCGGACCGGGCTTGCGAAAACTGTTTTTT	CASSPSGPGLRKLFF
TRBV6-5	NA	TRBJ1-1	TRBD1	TGTGCCAGCAGTTACGCCTTCCAGGGGGCTCTAAACACTGAAGCTTTCTTT	CASSYAFQGALNTEAFF
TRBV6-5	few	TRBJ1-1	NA	TGTGCCAGCAGTTACTCAGGGGTAGGGGACACTGAAGCTTTCTTT	CASSYSGVGDTEAFF
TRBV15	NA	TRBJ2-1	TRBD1	TGTGCCACCAGCCGGGGACAGGATGAGCAGTTCTTC	CATSRGQDEQFF
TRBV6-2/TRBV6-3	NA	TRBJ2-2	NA	TGTGCCAGCAGAATTCTCGGGTCCGGGGAGCTGTTTTTT	CASRILGSGELFF
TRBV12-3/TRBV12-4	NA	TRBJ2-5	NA	TGTGCCAGCAGTTTAAGGGGATGGGAGACCCAGTACTTC	CASSLRGWETQYF
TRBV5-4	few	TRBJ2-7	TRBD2	TGTGCCAGCAGCCTGGGACTAGCGGGCTCCTACGAGCAGTACTTC	CASSLGLAGSYEQYF
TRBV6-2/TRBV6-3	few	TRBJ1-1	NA	TGTGCCAGCAGTTACGCAGGAATGAACACTGAAGCTTTCTTT	CASSYAGMNTEAFF
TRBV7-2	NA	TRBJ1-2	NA	TGTGCCAGCAGCTCCGACATAGGGGACCATGGCTACACCTTC	CASSSDIGDHGYTF
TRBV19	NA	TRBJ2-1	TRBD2	TGTGCCAGTAGGAGCGGGGGGATGGAGCAGTTCTTC	CASRSGGMEQFF
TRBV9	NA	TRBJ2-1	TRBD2	TGTGCCAGCAGCGTCGAAGTCGGACTAGGATACAATGAGCAGTTCTTC	CASSVEVGLGYNEQFF
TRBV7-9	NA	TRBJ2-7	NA	TGTGCCAGCAGTAGGAACAGGGATTACGAGCAGTACTTC	CASSRNRDYEQYF
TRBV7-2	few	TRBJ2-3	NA	TGTGCCAGCAGCTTAGAAACAGGGACAGATACGCAGTATTTT	CASSLETGTDTQYF
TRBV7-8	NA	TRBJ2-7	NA	TGTGCCAGCAGCGCATCGCTGTTGCCGGGAAGAGGCTCCTACGAGCAGTACTTC	CASSASLLPGRGSYEQYF
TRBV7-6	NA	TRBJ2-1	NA	TGTGCCAGCAGCTTAGTCTTGGGGCCCTACAATGAGCAGTTCTTC	CASSLVLGPYNEQFF
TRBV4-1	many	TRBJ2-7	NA	TGCGCCAGCAGCCCAGACAGGTTAACCTACGAGCAGTACTTC	CASSPDRLTYEQYF
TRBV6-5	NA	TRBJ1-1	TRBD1	TGTGCCAGCAGTTACTCTTCGGACAGGGGCACTGAAGCTTTCTTT	CASSYSSDRGTEAFF
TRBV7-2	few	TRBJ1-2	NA	TGTGCCAGCAGCCTCAATTTGGGCCCTCTGGCCTACACCTTC	CASSLNLGPLAYTF
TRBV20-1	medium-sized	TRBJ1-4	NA	TGCAGTGCTCGTGTAGGGGGAAGGAGTGAAAAACTGTTTTTT	CSARVGGRSEKLFF
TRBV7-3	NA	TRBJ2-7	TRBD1	TGTGCCAGCAGCTCCCCCGGGACAGAAAGAGGAGTGCAGTACTTC	CASSSPGTERGVQYF